Included here is one T cell receptor (beta chain) sequence, with context. It has no known antigen specificity. No clone much larger than this one lies a single base away; base qualities are absent. This record comes from a study of human T cells and chemical hapten exposure (dated by TCRdb to the early 2020s). Context from the whole study: For sensitization, 2% DPC in acetone was applied to a 2 cm by 2 cm area of upper inner arm skin. Approximately 28 alopecia patients gave blood for TCR sequencing at one to four time points (pre-sensitization, 2, 6 and 24 weeks). Patch tests used Finn chambers with 0.01% DPC on the upper back, scored after 6 days by International Contact Dermatitis Research Group standards. Blood was sampled from patients pre-sensitization (week 0) and at 2, 6 and about 24 weeks after DPC sensitization. Peripheral blood TCR repertoire changes were tracked in vivo in alopecia patients during primary and secondary sensitization to the hapten diphenylcyclopropenone (DPC). Throughout the roughly 25-week study period, patients were also given weekly therapeutic DPC doses on the scalp. Libraries were combined into a pool for sequencing, and differences in TCR yield between samples came mainly from small differences in library volumes within the pool. The mostly female patient cohort included alopecia areata with under or over 50% scalp involvement, alopecia totalis and alopecia universalis.

Study-wide conclusions, independent of this receptor: The number of TCRs above 1 in 1000 frequency did not change with DPC sensitization; there was no evidence of global repertoire structure alterations. After repeated subsampling, changes were observed in the strength of the expansion versus patch-test correlation and in the threshold at which the correlation became significant. Alopecia, a presumed autoimmune disease, was present in all patients, so the immune response of the patients might differ from that of healthy individuals. The number of PT1 expanded TCRs positively correlated with patch test score, significant at thresholds 8, 16 and 32 but not 4. Expanded TCRs formed significantly more large CDR3 similarity clusters than pre-sensitization or healthy control sets, consistent with antigen-driven responses.

Library preparation used RACE. Data came from a NextSeq 500. During library preparation, unique molecular identifiers were attached to individual cDNA molecules so that TCRs could be counted in a quantitative, reproducible way. Each blood RNA sample was used to sequence both TCR alpha and TCR beta chains. The study's processing was this. A median of roughly 100,000 TCRs per sample was observed, with a range of 23,224 to 690,600. V, J and CDR3 annotation of the TCR reads was carried out using the Decombinator software suite. To make PS versus PT1 abundance plots, every sample was subsampled to the same number of TCRs (28,000). Expanded TCRs were defined as absent before sensitization and observed at least eight times at the 2-week time point. TCRdb handled the public reads itself, with Q25 trimming in fastp and clone calling in MiXCR, and kept productive beta chains. When rows share a CDR3 protein, they turn into one entry using the most common DNA and genes. These V and J calls are TCRdb output, not the study's own analysis. For this sample the table gives approximately 260,000 distinct CDR3 sequences, of which approximately 8.6% were detected only once. The ten largest clones capture 2.3% of the sample.

Inclusive of the bounding cysteine and phenylalanine, the CDR3 is 15 residues long. Just the 45-base CDR3 DNA is kept, in frame starting at base 1. At the junction V is shortened by 3 bases and J by 4 bases, with 15 bases in between. Via the germline V gene, CDR1 is MDHEN and CDR2 SYDVKM. Interpreted using the paper, the time point label stands for: pre-sensitization, week 0. According to the study, the label for this sample's treatment or condition signals: therapeutic diphenylcyclopropenone sensitization with weekly scalp DPC. At each patch-test visit, blood was drawn before the patch test was applied. Patients were eligible if aged 18 to 70, diagnosed with alopecia and judged suitable for DPC therapy, and pregnant patients were excluded. Total RNA was extracted from unfractionated whole blood that had been collected in Tempus Blood RNA tubes.

This receptor was obtained from a middle-aged woman with alopecia areata. Some clones in this sample may be carry-over from other donors' samples. The sequence links TRBV28 to TRBJ2-5; TRBD2 is a possible D gene, resting on 5 matching bases. Sequenced here: whole blood, sampled in connection with sensitization to the hapten diphenylcyclopropenone (DPC). CDR3 protein: CASSLGMTGSETQYF. The nucleotides read TGTGCCAGCAGTTTGGGGATGACGGGATCAGAGACCCAGTACTTC.